This entry concerns a single TCR beta chain. The sample comes from a study of CD8+ T cells in alopecia areata. Background on the study: Treated patients were given 5 to 10 mg oral tofacitinib twice daily.

Germline V gene lookup returns CDR1 MNHEY and CDR2 SVGAGI. V lost 2 bases and J lost 5, with 12 bases in between. The CDR3 consists of 14 residues. cDNA prepared by RNA extraction and subsequent reverse transcription served as the template for sequencing. The data were produced by immunoSEQ multiplex PCR, yet TCRdb's version contains in-frame clones alone and is incomplete. The sample consists of fewer than 150,000 clones, 58% of them appearing once. Here the sequenced sample was CD4+ T cells sorted from blood, taken at week 0. The source of this sequence is a human donor with alopecia areata. This chain links TRBV6-5 with TRBJ2-5; a possible D gene is TRBD2 (6 bases). The CDR3 is CASSYQTSDETQYF. Written as DNA, the CDR3 is TGTGCCAGCAGTTACCAGACTAGTGACGAGACCCAGTACTTC.